This T cell receptor beta chain was observed in a study of CXCR3-negative and CXCR3-positive naive CD8 T cells. Judged by frequency, this clonotype is medium-sized. Germline CDR1 is SGHDN and CDR2 is FVKESK. The CDR3 length is 15 residues. Preparation of TRB cDNA libraries relied on 5' RACE carrying UMI labels. TCRdb derives one entry per CDR3 protein from the 5' RACE reads, leaving out DNA. The listing contains some 5,500 distinct CDR3 sequences. The material sequenced was naive CXCR3- CD8+ T cells from blood. The subset here: CD45RO-CCR7+CD27+CD95- naive CD8+ T cells lacking CXCR3 (TNR3-). The sequence was collected from a human donor in good health. Some clones in this sample may be carry-over from other donors' samples. This rearrangement joins TRBV14 to TRBJ2-1; checking the TCRdb D call of TRBD1 is not possible without DNA. CDR3 loop: CASSQTGTGPNEQFF.